The 12 T cell receptor beta chains reported below all come from one sample, sequenced in a study of blood T cell repertoires in COVID-19. Using immunoSEQ multiplex PCR, the repertoire was profiled, and TCRdb retains in-frame clones only, with some absent. The sample has under 300,000 clones, around 89% seen once; the top ten hold 3.7%. The sample comprised peripheral blood. These receptors were obtained from a woman aged 40 to 49 with acute or convalescent COVID-19.

The rearrangement uses TRBV2 and TRBJ2-3, with 13 positions matching TRBD2. The CDR3 is 17 residues long. V lost 5 bases, J lost 2 bases, and 7 bases stayed unmatched. Germline V gives CDR1 SNHLY, CDR2 FYNNEI. The CDR3 region has the DNA TGTGCCAGCAGTTGGACTAGCGGGGGTCGGAACACAGATACGCAGTATTTT. It encodes CASSWTSGGRNTDTQYF.

V gene TRBV5-1 combines with J gene TRBJ1-1, with a weak D call TRBD1 (5 bases). The V end lost 4 bases, the J end lost 7 bases, and 29 bases lay between the germline ends. The CDR3 has 18 residues. Germline V CDR1 and CDR2: SGHRS, YFSETQ. CDR3 sequence (DNA): TGCGCCAGCAGCCCGGGGGTTGGCAGGGCCCCCACCAAGAGTGAAGCTTTCTTT. Amino acids: CASSPGVGRAPTKSEAFF. Filled out from reference TRBV5-1 and TRBJ1-1, the complete variable domain reads KAGVTQTPRYLIKTRGQQVTLSCSPISGHRSVSWYQQTPGQGLQFLFEYFSETQRNKGNFPGRFSGRQFSNSRSEMNVSTLELGDSALYLCASSPGVGRAPTKSEAFFGQGTRLTVV.

This sequence joins TRBV19 and TRBJ1-2; 8 positions agree with TRBD1. V dropped 1 base and J dropped 1; count of bases not matched to a gene: 5. This CDR3 comprises 16 residues. Germline lookup yields CDR1 LNHDA and CDR2 SQIVND (reference sequence). CDR3 in DNA: TGTGCCAGTAGTATAGCCGCAGGGGGCTTTAACTATGGCTACACCTTC. It codes for CASSIAAGGFNYGYTF.

The rearrangement uses TRBV18 and TRBJ1-4; D remains unclear. V was clipped by 5 bases and J by 7 bases, with 11 bases between them. The length of the CDR3 is 13 residues. Germline assignment: CDR1 KGHSH and CDR2 LQKENI. The CDR3 here is CASSSDLGEKLFF. CDR3 sequence (DNA): TGTGCCAGCTCATCGGACTTAGGTGAAAAACTGTTTTTT.

This chain connects TRBV5-6 to TRBJ1-4; D is perhaps TRBD1 (5 bases). CDR1 and CDR2 (germline): SGHDT, YYEEEE. This CDR3 has 15 amino acids. V lost 0 bases and J lost 7, with 13 bases in between. The CDR3 here is CASSLAVPGGEKLFF. CDR3 in DNA: TGTGCCAGCAGCTTGGCCGTCCCCGGGGGTGAAAAACTGTTTTTT.

The chain joins TRBV6-1 to TRBJ1-6; no firm D call. V lost 3 bases and J 7 bases, leaving 10 bases between the germline ends. Germline assignment: CDR1 MNHNS and CDR2 SASEGT. The CDR3 extends over 14 amino acids. The CDR3 coding sequence is TGTGCCAGCAGTGAGTGGCGGAACAATTCACCCCTCCACTTT. It is translated as CASSEWRNNSPLHF.

J is TRBJ1-5 and V is TRBV5-6; TRBD1 agrees at 8 bases. V was pared by 3 bases and J by 0 bases, with 8 bases of the junction left unmatched. CDR3 length equals 17 residues. Germline V gives CDR1 SGHDT, CDR2 YYEEEE. The CDR3 sequence is CASSYGQGGDSNQPQHF. The CDR3 DNA reads as TGTGCCAGCAGCTACGGACAGGGCGGAGATAGCAATCAGCCCCAGCATTTT.

V gene TRBV27 combines with J gene TRBJ1-6; 8 positions agree with TRBD1. The CDR3 sequence is 15 residues long. Germline V gene sequence: CDR1 MNHEY, CDR2 SMNVEV (reference sequence). V lost 6 bases and J lost 8; bases outside the gene matches: 9. The DNA for the CDR3 is TGTGCCAGCAGAACGCCCGGGACAGGCTATTCACCCCTCCACTTT. Translating it yields CASRTPGTGYSPLHF.

CDR3 loop: CASSFVMNTEAFF. The CDR3 DNA reads TGTGCCAGCAGTTTCGTAATGAACACTGAAGCTTTCTTT. The chain joins TRBV27 to TRBJ1-1; no reliable D call. V lost 3 bases and J lost 0, with 5 bases in between. The CDR3 contains 13 residues. Germline lookup yields CDR1 MNHEY and CDR2 SMNVEV (reference sequence).

The CDR3 spells CASSQQGLGGGYTF. As DNA, the CDR3 is TGTGCCAGCAGTCAACAGGGGCTTGGAGGTGGCTACACCTTC. The J gene is TRBJ1-2, the V gene TRBV25-1; TRBD1 aligns across 7 bases. The CDR3 consists of 14 residues. Losses at the gene ends were 5 bases for V and 7 bases for J; bases not matched to a gene: 10. Germline lookup yields CDR1 MGHDK and CDR2 SYGVNS.

The chain employs TRBV4-1 and TRBJ2-1; TRBD2 aligns across 9 bases. Germline V gene sequence: CDR1 MGHRA, CDR2 YSYEKL. The CDR3 contains 17 residues. The ends lost 0 bases at V and 3 bases at J; junction bases unmatched: 6. The CDR3 DNA follows: TGCGCCAGCAGCCAAGACGGGCTAGCGGGGAGCTACAATGAGCAGTTCTTC. Translation gives CASSQDGLAGSYNEQFF.

CDR3 loop: CASSQSGGLTEAFF. The CDR3 DNA reads as TGTGCCAGCAGCCAAAGTGGGGGCTTAACTGAAGCTTTCTTT. The chain combines TRBV4-2 with TRBJ1-1; possible D gene TRBD1, 6 bases. This CDR3 has 14 amino acids. The germline V gene has CDR1 LGHNA and CDR2 YNFKEQ. V lost 2 bases to trimming and J lost 5 bases, with 12 bases between them.